This T cell receptor beta chain appears in the sequencing data of a study of shared clonotypes between healthy human individuals. The study drew its donors from healthy HIV-negative adults without recent acute infections or vaccinations. Donors, without exception, were Caucasian adults residing in Nashville, Tennessee. The CDR3 contains 16 residues. Germline-derived CDR1 and CDR2 are MDHEN and SYDVKM. V lost 4 bases and J lost 1, with 14 bases in between. The assay was immunoSEQ multiplex PCR, and TCRdb's table has in-frame clones only and misses some. The table lists 2 million to 2.5 million clones, 85% to 95% of them singletons.

Sequencing was done on a sample of naive CD4+ T cells from PBMCs. Specified subset: CD45RA+ positively selected. This TCR was recovered from a man younger than 35 in good health. Some clones in this sample may be carry-over from other donors' samples. The V gene is TRBV28, the J gene TRBJ2-1; a weak D match, TRBD1 (6 bases). The CDR3, as DNA: TGTGCCAGCAGTTCGGACAGCCTTGGGTCCTACAATGAGCAGTTCTTC. Its translation: CASSSDSLGSYNEQFF.